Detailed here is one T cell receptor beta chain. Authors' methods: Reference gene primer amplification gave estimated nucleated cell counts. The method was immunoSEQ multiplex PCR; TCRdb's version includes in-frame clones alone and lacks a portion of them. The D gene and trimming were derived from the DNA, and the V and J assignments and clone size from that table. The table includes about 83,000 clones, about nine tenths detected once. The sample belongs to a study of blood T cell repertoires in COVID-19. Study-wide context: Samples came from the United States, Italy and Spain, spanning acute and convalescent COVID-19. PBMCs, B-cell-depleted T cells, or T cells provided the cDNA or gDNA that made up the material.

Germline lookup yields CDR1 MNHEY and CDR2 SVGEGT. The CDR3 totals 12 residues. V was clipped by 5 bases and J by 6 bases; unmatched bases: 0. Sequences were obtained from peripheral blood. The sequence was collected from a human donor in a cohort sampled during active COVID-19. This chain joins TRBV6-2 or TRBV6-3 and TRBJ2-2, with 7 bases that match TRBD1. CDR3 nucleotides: TGTGCCAGCAGTCAGGGGGCCGGGGAGCTGTTTTTT. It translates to CASSQGAGELFF.